This T cell receptor (beta chain) was identified in a study of shared clonotypes between healthy human individuals (dated by TCRdb to 2019 to 2021). With regard to the full study: A couple of women and a few men aged 18 to 49 years were included in the cohort. Per donor, three plates each were used for CD4 naive and CD4 memory, two for CD8 naive, and one for CD8 memory. To estimate repertoire size and how much clonotypes are shared between individuals, the study performed deep sequencing of blood TCR repertoires from 4 to 6 healthy adults. Libraries were prepared and TCR repertoires were sequenced by different laboratories using diverse techniques, in order to increase sequencing depth and limit assay-specific biases. Per donor, leukapheresis produced somewhere between about 0.85 and 10 billion PBMCs. Results the study describes overall, beyond this receptor: Only blood was sampled, and tissue TCR repertoires likely differ from those in blood. Compared with non-shared clonotypes, the clonotypes found in all four sorted-subset donors had higher generation probabilities. Naive subsets generally had larger estimated clonotype richness than memory subsets did. Because the study included a small number of donors, the genetic and exposure-history diversity represented was limited. Sharing across a handful of donors was observed for about 5% of naive CD4, 3% to 3.5% of naive CD8, 2% to 2.5% of memory CD4, and approximately 0.41% of memory CD8 clonotypes. Even with the large sequencing depth, rarefaction of the sorted-subset datasets indicated that sequencing was incomplete. Pairwise subsampling led to the expectation that sequencing depth would affect the degree of clonotype sharing among donors.

Using the deep immunoSEQ assay, multiplex PCR amplified TCR CDR3 regions from genomic DNA. Extracted genomic DNA from each cell subset was distributed evenly across all wells of several immunoSEQ 96-well plates, and each plate was treated as a replicate. For sorted subsets, 200 to 250 ng of genomic DNA, equivalent to about 30,000 T cell genomes, went into each replicate PCR. Purified libraries were measured with a Qubit 3.0 fluorometer, size-checked on a Bioanalyzer 2100, and measured again with the KAPA Library Quantification kit. Every immunoSEQ 96-well plate was sequenced on a separate single-read 150-cycle Illumina NextSeq 550 flow cell. The authors' analysis ran thus. Because only junctional sequences without quality scores were contained in the immunoSEQ output, filtering matching that applied to full-length reads could not be performed. To assign V/J genes and CDR3, sequences were annotated against IMGT germline references using PyIR, a Python wrapper for IgBLAST v1.9. Reads were removed for weak V/J assignments (E-value above 1e-6), missing CDR3, stop codons, out-of-frame junctions, or ambiguous translated residues. A V3J clonotype was defined by an identical inferred V gene, J gene, and CDR3 amino acid sequence. The percentage overlap between two repertoires was calculated by dividing the number of shared unique clonotypes by the size of the smaller repertoire. Three approaches were used to assess repertoire richness: RTK rarefaction, the Chao1 estimator, and Recon v2.1 estimates of unobserved clonotypes. Generation probabilities for all TCRbeta clonotypes obtained by the gDNA method from a few donors were computed using OLGA. TCRdb holds this immuneACCESS table with in-frame rearrangements only. Some clones are missing; in checked studies, unresolved V genes explain under half, and the rest has no known cause. V and J calls and clone size are those listed in that table; D and trimming were worked out from the DNA. Present in this sample are over 700,000 clones, just under 75% of which were seen just once. More than 1.5% of the sample is in the top ten clones.

Counted from cysteine to phenylalanine, this CDR3 has 13 amino acids. Left in the record is the CDR3 DNA by itself, 39 bases read in frame from the first base. Taken from the germline V gene, the CDR1 and CDR2 loops are MDHEN and SYDVKM. The junction shows trimming of 5 bases on V and 6 bases on J, and the gene matches do not reach 2 bases of it. The donors were healthy, HIV-negative adults who had no recently reported acute infections or vaccinations. Only Caucasian adults living in Nashville, Tennessee, USA were represented among the donors. CD4+ T cells were enriched by magnetic negative selection, after which naive cells were positively selected on CD45RA and the negative fraction was taken as the memory subset. Blood was obtained by leukapheresis, after which PBMCs were separated by Ficoll-Histopaque density gradient centrifugation and cryopreserved in liquid nitrogen vapor phase. Purity and quantity of every magnetically sorted T cell population were checked by analytical flow cytometry. Genomic DNA was isolated from every sorted fraction and measured by UV absorbance on a Nanodrop 2000c.

Worth noting for this clone: Its cognate antigen has yet to be identified. Base-call qualities are not available, and no considerably larger clone is one nucleotide away.

This clonotype was sampled from a woman aged 25-40 years in good health. The sequence joins TRBV28 to TRBJ2-4; the junction holds 9 bases that match TRBD1. The sequenced sample was memory CD4+ T cells sorted from blood. What the cell subset or site label conveys for this sample: CD45RA-negative fraction. Here the CDR3 is given as CASSGGQGNIQYF. The DNA sequence is TGTGCCAGCAGTGGGGGACAGGGAAACATTCAGTACTTC.